This entry lists 29 T cell receptor beta chains sequenced from one sample in a study of early T cells in non-severe SARS-CoV-2 infection. TCRdb re-derived calls from the 5' RACE reads in MiXCR, one entry per CDR3 protein. The data hold roughly 30,000 distinct CDR3 sequences, with 5.5% to 7.5% observed a single time. The sequences come from whole blood, collected at baseline. These receptors all come from an adult who was a healthcare worker with PCR-confirmed SARS-CoV-2 infection or an uninfected control (not recorded which).

This clonotype was seen many times. This chain connects TRBV21-1 to TRBJ2-1; the D segment call TRBD2 is taken from the table without a DNA check. TRBV21-1 is a pseudogene locus. The CDR3 runs to 19 residues. In nucleotides, the CDR3 is TGTGCCAGCAGCAAAGGGAGGGTAGCGGGAGGGCCGGGGGACAATGAGCAGTTCTTC. It is translated as CASSKGRVAGGPGDNEQFF.

At least ten counts were recorded for this clonotype. The rearrangement uses TRBV6-1 and TRBJ2-3, with D unclear. The V and J ends lost 7 bases and 0 bases respectively, with 8 bases between them. The CDR3 has 13 residues. The V gene's germline CDR1 is MNHNS and CDR2 SASEGT. CDR3 in DNA: TGTGCCAGCACTATTGACAGCACAGATACGCAGTATTTT. As protein: CASTIDSTDTQYF.

This clonotype was counted at least ten times. This sequence joins TRBV4-1 and TRBJ2-5, with D hard to call. Germline-derived CDR1 and CDR2 are MGHRA and YSYEKL. Trimming stripped 3 bases from V and 4 bases from J, with 15 bases between. This CDR3 has 15 amino acids. The CDR3 DNA sequence: TGCGCCAGCAGCCATCCCCAAGGAGCTCGAGAGACCCAGTACTTC. It encodes CASSHPQGARETQYF.

The chain links TRBV7-9 to TRBJ2-2; possible D gene TRBD2, 5 bases. The V gene lost 5 bases and the J gene lost 5 bases, with 18 bases spanning the gap. CDR3 length: 16 residues. Germline V gene data show CDR1 as SEHNR and CDR2 as FQNEAQ (reference sequence). The CDR3 DNA is TGTGCCAGCAGCCTGCGGACCCCCCGAGGGACCGGGGAGCTGTTTTTT. This codes for CASSLRTPRGTGELFF.

This clonotype was recorded at least ten times. V gene TRBV19 combines with J gene TRBJ1-5; D not certain. Germline V gives CDR1 LNHDA, CDR2 SQIVND (reference sequence). Trimming pared 7 bases from V and 1 base from J, leaving 14 bases between. The CDR3 length is 15 residues. Here the CDR3 reads CASTTGWASNQPQHF. The CDR3 DNA reads as TGTGCCAGTACCACCGGTTGGGCGAGCAATCAGCCCCAGCATTTT. The full variable domain, its missing parts supplied by reference TRBV19 and TRBJ1-5, is DGGITQSPKYLFRKEGQNVTLSCEQNLNHDAMYWYRQDPGQGLRLIYYSQIVNDFQKGDIAEGYSVSREKKESFPLTVTSAQKNPTAFYLCASTTGWASNQPQHFGDGTRLSIL.

Ten or more counts support this clonotype. The rearrangement joins TRBV7-2 to TRBJ1-5; D is ambiguous. This CDR3 is built from 14 residues. Germline values: CDR1 SGHTA, CDR2 FQGNSA. Deletions cut 1 base from V and 4 bases from J, with 8 bases between. The CDR3 sequence: CASSLDAVNQPQHF. CDR3 DNA: TGTGCCAGCAGCTTAGATGCGGTGAATCAGCCCCAGCATTTT.

This rearrangement joins TRBV5-5 to TRBJ2-3, with a weak D call TRBD1 (6 bases). V dropped 5 bases and J dropped 0 bases, with 7 bases sitting between them. CDR1 and CDR2 (germline): SGHKS, YYEKEE (reference sequence). This CDR3 has 13 amino acids. This chain's CDR3 is CASRQGSTDTQYF. Here the CDR3 DNA reads TGTGCCAGCAGACAGGGTAGCACAGATACGCAGTATTTT.

This clonotype occurred many times. V is TRBV6-6 and J is TRBJ2-2; a possible D gene is TRBD2 (5 bases). Trimming took off 8 bases at V and 4 bases at J, with 17 bases between the two ends. This CDR3 contains 15 residues. Germline-derived CDR1 and CDR2 are MNHNY and SVGAGI (reference sequence). The CDR3 coding sequence is TGTGCCAGCCGATCCACAAGGGAGATCACCGGGGAGCTGTTTTTT. Translated: CASRSTREITGELFF.

This clonotype was counted a few times. This chain links TRBV6-2 or TRBV6-3 with TRBJ2-7; D ambiguous. Per the germline V gene, CDR1 is MNHEY and CDR2 is SVGEGT. The CDR3 is 11 residues long. Trimming shortened V by 11 bases and J by 6 bases, and 14 bases separated the two germline ends. The CDR3 spells CAAGPGAEQYF. The DNA for the CDR3 is TGTGCCGCTGGACCCGGCGCCGAGCAGTACTTC.

Relative to its sample, this clonotype is medium-sized. V and J are TRBV7-6 and TRBJ1-1; 8 bases are a match to TRBD1. CDR1 is SGHVS, CDR2 FNYEAQ, per germline. The CDR3 covers 14 residues. V gave up 6 bases and J gave up 0 bases; unmatched junction bases: 3. The chain's CDR3 is CASRKGQVNTEAFF. CDR3 sequence (DNA): TGTGCCAGCAGAAAGGGACAGGTGAACACTGAAGCTTTCTTT.

This clonotype was detected ten times or more. The CDR3 nucleotides are TGTGCCAGCAGTCACGGACAGGGGCGTTCCTTTGGCTACACCTTC. Translating it yields CASSHGQGRSFGYTF. The chain couples TRBV11-2 to TRBJ1-2, with 9 bases aligning to TRBD1. CDR3 length equals 15 residues. Germline V gene data show CDR1 as SGHAT and CDR2 as FQNNGV. With V trimmed by 6 bases and J by 7 bases, 12 bases remained unmatched.

This clonotype was observed at least ten times. This sequence joins TRBV4-3 and TRBJ2-5; D unclear. V shed 0 bases and J shed 5 bases, with 13 bases lying between them. Per germline, CDR1 LGHNA and CDR2 YSLEER. The CDR3 is 15 residues long. The CDR3 sequence is CASSQELAYWETQYF. The CDR3 DNA reads as TGCGCCAGCAGCCAAGAGCTCGCCTACTGGGAGACCCAGTACTTC.

The table lists this clonotype with many counts. The CDR3 sequence: CASSPDREKLFF. The CDR3 DNA reads TGTGCCAGCAGCCCCGATCGGGAAAAACTGTTTTTT. The chain couples TRBV3-1 to TRBJ1-4; no reliable D call. Looked up from germline, CDR1 is LGHDT and CDR2 is YNNKEL (reference sequence). Trimming removed 4 bases from V and 8 bases from J, with 8 bases in between. CDR3 length: 12 amino acids.

At least ten counts were recorded for this clonotype. V and J are TRBV28 and TRBJ2-1; D gene ambiguous. The CDR3 totals 12 residues. CDR1 MDHEN and CDR2 SYDVKM come from the germline V gene. Trimming left V 5 bases short and J 8 bases short, with 10 bases between. CDR3 loop: CASSPPFDEQFF. The CDR3 nucleotides are TGTGCCAGCAGTCCCCCTTTTGATGAGCAGTTCTTC. Together with reference TRBV28 and TRBJ2-1, the CDR3 gives the full variable domain: DVKVTQSSRYLVKRTGEKVFLECVQDMDHENMFWYRQDPGLGLRLIYFSYDVKMKEKGDIPEGYSVSREKKERFSLILESASTNQTSMYLCASSPPFDEQFFGPGTRLTVL.

Concerning this clonotype: With a much larger clone just one base away, this may be a read error. The chain joins TRBV28 to TRBJ2-1, with a tentative D call TRBD1 (5 bases). Germline V gene sequence: CDR1 MDHEN, CDR2 SYDVKM. The CDR3 runs to 14 residues. The CDR3 bases are TGTGCCAGCAGTCACCAGGGTCGTAACAAAGAGCAGTTCTTC. Its translation: CASSHQGRNKEQFF.

There are many counts of this clonotype. The rearrangement links TRBV20-1 to TRBJ2-1, with a possible D match to TRBD2 (5 bases). The CDR3 is 14 residues long. Germline loops: CDR1 DFQATT, CDR2 SNEGSKA (reference sequence). V lost 5 bases and J 12 bases, leaving 23 bases between the germline ends. The CDR3 sequence: CSARLAREQTAQFF. CDR3 in DNA: TGCAGTGCTCGCCTAGCACGAGAGCAAACGGCGCAGTTCTTC.

Ten or more counts support this clonotype. The chain employs TRBV30 and TRBJ2-2; D gene uncertain. V was trimmed by 0 bases and J by 4 bases, leaving 12 bases between them. Germline-derived CDR1 and CDR2 are GTSNPN and SVGIG (reference sequence). The CDR3 has 15 residues. The CDR3 region has the DNA TGTGCCTGGAGTGTAAAGAACAAGGGCACCGGGGAGCTGTTTTTT. Its protein is CAWSVKNKGTGELFF. The full variable domain, with the rest looked up from reference TRBV30 and TRBJ2-2, is SQTIHQWPATLVQPVGSPLSLECTVEGTSNPNLYWYRQAAGRGLQLLFYSVGIGQISSEVPQNLSASRPQDRQFILSSKKLLLSDSGFYLCAWSVKNKGTGELFFGEGSRLTVL.

This clonotype has more than one count but fewer than ten. The chain is built from TRBV12-3 or TRBV12-4 and TRBJ2-2; TRBD2 matches at 9 bases. The trim removed 6 bases at V and 6 bases at J, leaving 2 bases unmatched. This CDR3 spans 13 amino acids. CDR3 DNA sequence: TGTGCCAGCAGGGGACTAGCCCCCGGGGAGCTGTTTTTT. This gives the protein CASRGLAPGELFF.

In this sample, this clonotype turned up many times. The chain employs TRBV2 and TRBJ1-5; D is uncertain. CDR1 SNHLY and CDR2 FYNNEI come from the germline V gene. V was pared by 5 bases and J by 7 bases, with 9 bases between. This CDR3 has 12 residues. CDR3 loop: CASSLGFQPQHF. The CDR3 DNA sequence: TGTGCCAGCAGTTTAGGGTTCCAGCCCCAGCATTTT.

This clonotype was detected many times. CDR3 sequence (DNA): TGTGCCAGCAGTCTCGGATCGGAGACCCAGTACTTC. This sequence encodes CASSLGSETQYF. The V and J genes are TRBV6-2 or TRBV6-3 and TRBJ2-5; no reliable D call. Germline V gives CDR1 MNHEY, CDR2 SVGEGT. The length of the CDR3 is 12 residues. V lost 5 bases, J lost 5 bases, and 9 bases lay in between.

V and J are TRBV6-5 and TRBJ2-3; the D gene is possibly TRBD2 (6 bases). Looked up from germline, CDR1 is MNHEY and CDR2 is SVGAGI. The CDR3 runs to 14 residues. Trimming took off 4 bases at V and 0 bases at J, with 8 bases between the two ends. The CDR3 loop is CASSSLASTDTQYF. CDR3 coding DNA: TGTGCCAGCAGTTCGCTAGCGAGCACAGATACGCAGTATTTT.

This clonotype was counted a few times. The genes are TRBV12-3 or TRBV12-4 and TRBJ1-2; weak D call: TRBD1 (5 bases). CDR3 length: 14 amino acids. Trimming removed 4 bases from V and 4 bases from J, with 13 bases in between. The CDR3 sequence is CASSSPPDIYGYTF. The CDR3 region has the DNA TGTGCCAGCAGTTCTCCCCCGGACATCTATGGCTACACCTTC.

This clonotype appeared many times. The chain has TRBV18 and TRBJ2-7; 9 nucleotides agree with TRBD2. From germline, CDR1 is KGHSH and CDR2 LQKENI. This CDR3 has 17 amino acids. V was clipped by 2 bases and J by 0 bases; unmatched bases: 8. The CDR3 sequence: CASSPVRSSGTSYEQYF. For the CDR3, the DNA is TGTGCCAGCTCACCAGTTCGCTCTAGCGGGACCTCCTACGAGCAGTACTTC. The entire variable domain, with the rest obtained from reference TRBV18 and TRBJ2-7, is as follows: NAGVMQNPRHLVRRRGQEARLRCSPMKGHSHVYWYRQLPEEGLKFMVYLQKENIIDESGMPKERFSAEFPKEGPSILRIQQVVRGDSAAYFCASSPVRSSGTSYEQYFGPGTRLTVT.

The sample holds a few counts of this clonotype. This chain uses TRBV27 with TRBJ2-1; 9 bases are a match to TRBD2. V was clipped by 6 bases and J by 6 bases; unmatched bases: 9. The CDR3 length is 15 residues. Germline CDR1 is MNHEY and CDR2 is SMNVEV (reference sequence). CDR3 in amino acids: CASRMGGGRVNEQFF. CDR3 nucleotides: TGTGCCAGCAGGATGGGTGGCGGGAGGGTCAATGAGCAGTTCTTC.

Concerning this clonotype itself: This could be a read error, since a much larger clone is one nucleotide away. The V call is TRBV3-1, the J call TRBJ2-2; 10 bases line up with TRBD1. Germline loops: CDR1 LGHDT, CDR2 YNNKEL (reference sequence). The CDR3 has 15 amino acids. Here the CDR3 reads CASSQEGQGTGELLF. The CDR3 region has the DNA TGTGCCAGCAGCCAAGAGGGACAGGGGACCGGGGAGCTGCTTTTT.

This clonotype was counted ten times or more. V and J are TRBV28 and TRBJ1-5; D is undetermined. V lost 7 bases to trimming and J lost 7 bases, with 11 bases between them. The CDR3 totals 12 residues. CDR1 and CDR2 from the germline V gene are MDHEN and SYDVKM. The CDR3, as DNA: TGTGCCAGCAATCAAGCGGGACAGCCCCAGCATTTT. Its translation is CASNQAGQPQHF.

This clonotype was observed a single time. The chain links TRBV5-7 to TRBJ1-2, with 11 bases lining up with TRBD1. TRBV5-7 counts as an open reading frame of uncertain function. V lost 4 bases to trimming and J lost 7 bases; unmatched junction nucleotides: 6. The CDR3 is made up of 14 amino acids. CDR3 sequence: CASSPSGTGGGYTF. The CDR3 nucleotides are TGTGCCAGCAGCCCCTCCGGGACAGGGGGTGGCTACACCTTC.

This clonotype was detected ten times or more. The V call is TRBV12-3 or TRBV12-4, the J call TRBJ2-7; 11 bases are a match to TRBD1. The CDR3 contains 15 residues. The V and J ends lost 3 bases and 3 bases, in that order; junction bases with no gene match: 4. For the CDR3, the DNA is TGTGCCAGCAGTTTTCCGGGACAGGGGGTCTACGAGCAGTACTTC. It translates to CASSFPGQGVYEQYF.

This clonotype has ten or more counts. This chain joins TRBV4-2 and TRBJ2-3; 8 bases map to TRBD2. The CDR3 consists of 16 residues. The germline CDR1 and CDR2 sequences are LGHNA and YNFKEQ. The V segment lost 4 bases and the J segment 0 bases; nucleotides outside the gene matches: 6. In DNA form, the CDR3 reads TGTGCCAGCAGCCGCCGTAGCGGGGATAGCACAGATACGCAGTATTTT. Amino acid sequence: CASSRRSGDSTDTQYF.